This T cell receptor (beta chain) originates from a study of T cell changes during pregnancy in multiple sclerosis. The germline CDR1 and CDR2 sequences are MRHNA and SNTAGT. Unmatched junction bases numbered 13, after V lost 4 bases and J lost 3 bases. CDR3 length: 17 residues. Assay: immunoSEQ multiplex PCR; the TCRdb copy retains only in-frame clones and omits some. The sample consists of approximately 53,000 clones, 90% of them appearing once. This clone was recorded only once. This sequence originates from a female donor in good health, enrolled as a control in a pregnancy study. J is TRBJ2-3 and V is TRBV6-4; 7 nucleotides line up with TRBD2. Specimen: peripheral blood, collected after pregnancy. The CDR3 is CASSAAPGAGATDTQYF. CDR3 nucleotide sequence: TGTGCCAGCAGTGCCGCCCCCGGGGCGGGAGCGACAGATACGCAGTATTTT.